This T cell receptor (beta chain) was captured by sequencing in a study of T cell responses to AZD1222 COVID-19 vaccine. The method was immunoSEQ multiplex PCR; TCRdb's version includes in-frame clones alone and lacks a portion of them. Counted here are 95,000 to 150,000 clones, around 92% occurring once; the ten biggest clones make up about 8%. Pooling was applied to second doses at about 4 or about 12 weeks. In the case of this clone: The target antigen is unknown.

Overall study results and limits: Spike was spanned by vaccine-associated CD4 TCRs, which were dominant at 160-218 and 743-854.

Sequencing used peripheral blood, obtained 28 days after the second AZD1222 dose. The TCR comes from an adult who received the AZD1222 COVID-19 vaccine.

Here the CDR3 reads CASSADSAKNTEAFF. The CDR3 DNA reads TGTGCCAGCAGTGCCGATTCCGCCAAGAACACTGAAGCTTTCTTT. This chain joins TRBV2 and TRBJ1-1; no clear D. Trimming took off 4 bases at V and 1 base at J, with 13 bases between the two ends. Looked up from germline, CDR1 is SNHLY and CDR2 is FYNNEI. The CDR3 runs to 15 residues.